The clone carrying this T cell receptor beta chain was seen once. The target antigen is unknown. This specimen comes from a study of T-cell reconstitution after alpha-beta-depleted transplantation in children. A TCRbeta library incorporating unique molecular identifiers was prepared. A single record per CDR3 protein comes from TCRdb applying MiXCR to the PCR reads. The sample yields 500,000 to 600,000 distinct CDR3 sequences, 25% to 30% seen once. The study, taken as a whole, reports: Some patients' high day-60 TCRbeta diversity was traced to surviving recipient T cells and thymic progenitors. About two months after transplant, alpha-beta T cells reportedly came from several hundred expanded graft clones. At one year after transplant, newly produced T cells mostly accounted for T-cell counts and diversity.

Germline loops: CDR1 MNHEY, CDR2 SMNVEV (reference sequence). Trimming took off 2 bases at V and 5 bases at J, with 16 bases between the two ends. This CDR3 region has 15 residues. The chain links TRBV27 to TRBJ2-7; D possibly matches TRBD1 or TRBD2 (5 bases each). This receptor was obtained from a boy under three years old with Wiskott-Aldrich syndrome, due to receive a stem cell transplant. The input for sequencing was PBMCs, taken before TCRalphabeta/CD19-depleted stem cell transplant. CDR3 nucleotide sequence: TGTGCCAGCAGTTTAAGGTGGGGGTTGGTCCACGAGCAGTACTTC. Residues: CASSLRWGLVHEQYF.